This TCR beta chain came from a study of T-cell memory formation after mild COVID-19. This clonotype was counted only a few times. The antigen is undetermined. Overall study findings and caveats: Clones that contracted clustered mainly in CM and EM if CD4+ and in EMRA if CD8+.

This CDR3 is 12 amino acids long. J gave up 7 bases and V 5 bases, and 1 base lay outside the gene matches. Barcoded TCR alpha and TCR beta cDNA libraries with UMIs came from 5'RACE using constant-segment primers. TCRdb re-derived calls from the 5' RACE reads in MiXCR, one entry per CDR3 protein. This table has under 300,000 distinct CDR3 sequences, 8.2% appearing once. The V call is TRBV12-3 or TRBV12-4, the J call TRBJ1-5; 8 nucleotides line up with TRBD1. The origin of this receptor is a man aged 18 to 29 who had mild COVID-19 (a few samples of this study predate the infection). Cell type and time point are not known. Sequenced: PBMCs or a T cell subset sorted from them (not recorded which). CDR3 sequence reads: CASSQGAQPQHF. CDR3 bases: TGTGCCAGCAGTCAGGGGGCCCAGCCCCAGCATTTT.